The clone carrying this T cell receptor beta chain came up a few times. One entry per CDR3 protein, called by TCRdb with MiXCR from the reads. Among approximately 550,000 distinct CDR3 sequences listed, approximately 15% were seen once. The data are from a study of T cell repertoires in cytomegalovirus infection. Germline-derived CDR1 and CDR2 are DFQATT and SNEGSKA (reference sequence). The germline V and J ends were trimmed by 1 base and 8 bases, with 17 bases remaining between them. The CDR3 extends over 14 amino acids. The chain links TRBV20-1 to TRBJ1-2, with a weak D call TRBD1 (6 bases). The source is a human donor in good health (CMV status not recorded). Some clones in this sample may be carry-over from other donors' samples. Sample: CD8+ T cells from PBMCs. CDR3 amino acids: CSARGRGAEWGYTF. CDR3 DNA sequence: TGCAGTGCTAGAGGTCGGGGGGCTGAATGGGGCTACACCTTC.